The following is a T cell receptor beta chain sequence with its context. These data originate in a study of shared clonotypes between healthy human individuals. Naive CD8 cells were CD45RO-negative, positively selected for CCR7, excluding terminally differentiated effector memory CD45RA+ cells. CDR3 size: 17 residues. V lost 4 bases and J lost 5, with 21 bases in between. Germline lookup yields CDR1 SEHNR and CDR2 FQNEAQ (reference sequence). Clones were sequenced by immunoSEQ multiplex PCR, and TCRdb holds only the in-frame ones, with some missing. The sample contains more than 2 million clones, about 95% of which appear only once.

This chain uses TRBV7-9 with TRBJ2-1; D might be TRBD2 (6 bases). Sequencing used naive CD8+ T cells sorted from blood. This receptor was obtained from a man aged 18 to 30 in good health. CDR3 in amino acids: CASSSVVIGGVNNEQFF. In DNA form, the CDR3 reads TGTGCCAGCAGCTCAGTCGTGATCGGGGGAGTTAACAATGAGCAGTTCTTC.